Presented here are 28 T cell receptor beta chains from one specimen sequenced in a study of T-cell reconstitution after alpha-beta-depleted transplantation in children. It was with unique molecular identifiers that the TCRbeta library was prepared. TCRdb re-called the PCR reads through MiXCR, storing one row per CDR3 protein. Of about 580,000 distinct CDR3 sequences listed, around 27% are singletons. Specimen: PBMCs, collected before TCRalphabeta/CD19-depleted stem cell transplant. The receptors were gathered from a boy in the first two years of life with Wiskott-Aldrich syndrome, due to receive a stem cell transplant.

The chain combines TRBV11-2 with TRBJ2-1; the D gene is possibly TRBD1 (5 bases). From germline, CDR1 is SGHAT and CDR2 FQNNGV. This CDR3 is 16 amino acids long. V was cut by 5 bases and J by 2 bases, with 16 bases left in between. The DNA of the CDR3 is TGTGCCAGCAGCAATAGGCCGGACACCCCCTACAATGAGCAGTTCTTC. Translation: CASSNRPDTPYNEQFF.

The sample holds a few counts of this clonotype. The V and J genes are TRBV7-8 and TRBJ1-5; D uncertain. The germline gives CDR1 SGHVS, CDR2 FQNEAQ. The CDR3 covers 17 residues. The germline V and J ends were trimmed by 3 bases and 7 bases, with 22 bases remaining between them. CDR3 in amino acids: CASSFVGPPNPGQPQHF. The DNA of the CDR3 is TGTGCCAGCAGCTTTGTTGGGCCACCTAACCCTGGGCAGCCCCAGCATTTT.

This chain joins TRBV24-1 and TRBJ2-3; 10 nucleotides line up with TRBD2. Germline CDR1 and CDR2: KGHDR and SFDVKD. The CDR3 covers 16 residues. The J segment lost 6 bases and the V segment lost 2 bases, leaving 7 bases of the junction unmatched. The CDR3 coding sequence is TGTGCCACCAGTGATTCCAGCGGGAGGGCCGTGGATACGCAGTATTTT. This codes for CATSDSSGRAVDTQYF.

Here the CDR3 DNA reads TGCAGCGTTGTTGGGGGCGTCACAGATACGCAGTATTTT. The encoded protein is CSVVGGVTDTQYF. The V gene is TRBV29-1, the J gene TRBJ2-3, with D possibly TRBD1 on 6 matching bases. The CDR3 contains 13 residues. V shed 4 bases and J shed 2 bases, with 10 bases lying between them. CDR1 is SQVTM, CDR2 ANQGSEA, per germline.

This clonotype was seen only a few times. This chain joins TRBV12-3 or TRBV12-4 and TRBJ2-5; 9 bases line up with TRBD1. The CDR3 is made up of 12 amino acids. The J segment lost 7 bases and the V segment lost 6 bases, leaving 3 bases of the junction unmatched. The CDR3 protein is CASRRQGGTQYF. In DNA form, the CDR3 reads TGTGCCAGCAGGCGACAGGGGGGGACCCAGTACTTC.

This clonotype came up a few times. CDR3 sequence: CASSLFRAGDEQFF. As DNA, the CDR3 is TGCGCCAGCAGCTTGTTCAGGGCTGGGGATGAGCAGTTCTTC. The chain is built from TRBV5-1 and TRBJ2-1; a weak D match, TRBD1 (5 bases). The V gene lost 1 base and the J gene lost 8 bases, with 13 bases spanning the gap. CDR3 length: 14 residues. Germline CDR1 is SGHRS and CDR2 is YFSETQ. The variable domain in full, with the rest retrieved from reference TRBV5-1 and TRBJ2-1, is KAGVTQTPRYLIKTRGQQVTLSCSPISGHRSVSWYQQTPGQGLQFLFEYFSETQRNKGNFPGRFSGRQFSNSRSEMNVSTLELGDSALYLCASSLFRAGDEQFFGPGTRLTVL.

V gene TRBV9 combines with J gene TRBJ2-3; D may correspond to TRBD1 or TRBD2 (5 bases each). In germline, CDR1 is SGDLS, CDR2 YYNGEE. This CDR3 contains 15 residues. Deletions cut 0 bases from V and 5 bases from J, with 13 bases between. The CDR3 DNA reads TGTGCCAGCAGCGTAGATGGGACGCCCAGAGATACGCAGTATTTT. Translated, it gives CASSVDGTPRDTQYF.

This clonotype showed up just once. The chain joins TRBV6-2 or TRBV6-3 to TRBJ1-1, with 10 bases identical to TRBD1. Germline CDR1 is MNHEY and CDR2 is SVGEGT. The CDR3 is 16 residues long. The V segment lost 7 bases and the J segment 1 base; nucleotides outside the gene matches: 9. The CDR3 reads CASTPGQGRGNTEAFF. CDR3 sequence (DNA): TGTGCCAGCACCCCGGGACAGGGGAGAGGGAACACTGAAGCTTTCTTT.

This clonotype was detected only a few times. The chain is built from TRBV21-1 and TRBJ2-7; the table gives TRBD2 as D, unverified against the DNA. TRBV21-1 is given as a pseudogene. This CDR3 contains 17 residues. The chain's CDR3 is CASSRGLAGGPRYEQYF. For the CDR3, the DNA is TGTGCCAGCAGCAGGGGACTAGCGGGAGGGCCTAGATACGAGCAGTACTTC.

The chain carries TRBV6-1 and TRBJ1-5, with D unresolved. CDR1 MNHNS and CDR2 SASEGT come from the germline V gene. The V and J ends lost 7 bases and 3 bases respectively, with 16 bases between them. The length of the CDR3 is 15 residues. The CDR3 sequence is CASKKNREINQPQHF. The CDR3 bases are TGTGCCAGCAAGAAAAACCGGGAGATCAATCAGCCCCAGCATTTT.

This clonotype turned up a few times. The gene calls are TRBV2 and TRBJ2-7; TRBD1 agrees at 9 bases. In germline, CDR1 is SNHLY, CDR2 FYNNEI. V was pared by 6 bases and J by 0 bases, with 3 bases of the junction left unmatched. There are 14 residues in the CDR3. The CDR3 loop reads CASRGQGSSYEQYF. CDR3 DNA sequence: TGTGCCAGCAGGGGACAGGGTTCCTCCTACGAGCAGTACTTC.

The sample holds a few counts of this clonotype. The chain joins TRBV20-1 to TRBJ2-2; D not certain. Deletions cut 3 bases from V and 2 bases from J, with 7 bases between. Germline CDR1 is DFQATT and CDR2 is SNEGSKA (reference sequence). CDR3 length equals 13 residues. The CDR3 spells CSARSRNTGELFF. Here the CDR3 DNA reads TGCAGTGCTAGGTCCAGAAACACCGGGGAGCTGTTTTTT.

This clonotype was seen only a few times. This rearrangement joins TRBV6-5 to TRBJ2-1; 9 positions match TRBD2. Germline CDR1 is MNHEY and CDR2 is SVGAGI. This CDR3 is built from 18 residues. Trimming cost V 1 base and J 4 bases; bases outside gene matches: 11. The CDR3 sequence is CASSYWRKGREGYNEQFF. The CDR3 DNA sequence: TGTGCCAGCAGTTACTGGAGAAAGGGGCGGGAGGGATACAATGAGCAGTTCTTC.

The chain recombines TRBV27 with TRBJ2-1, with D perhaps matching TRBD1 or TRBD2 (7 bases each). The CDR3 contains 17 residues. The V gene's germline CDR1 is MNHEY and CDR2 SMNVEV (reference sequence). V lost 8 bases to trimming and J lost 4 bases, with 24 bases between them. CDR3 residues: CASRDRVGLVRYNEQFF. CDR3 nucleotides: TGTGCCAGCCGAGACAGGGTCGGACTAGTAAGATACAATGAGCAGTTCTTC.

This clonotype appeared a few times. The V and J genes are TRBV5-1 and TRBJ1-1; a possible D gene is TRBD1 (6 bases). V was shortened by 3 bases and J by 7 bases, with 16 bases between the two germline ends. Germline V gene sequence: CDR1 SGHRS, CDR2 YFSETQ. The CDR3 length is 14 residues. CDR3 nucleotides: TGCGCCAGCAGCTGGGATGGACAGCGTGGTGAAGCTTTCTTT. Translating it yields CASSWDGQRGEAFF.

J is TRBJ2-1 and V is TRBV9, with D possibly TRBD2 on 6 matching bases. Germline values: CDR1 SGDLS, CDR2 YYNGEE. This CDR3 contains 13 residues. The V gene lost 0 bases and the J gene lost 13 bases, with 14 bases spanning the gap. The CDR3: CASSVEPGALQFF. DNA of the CDR3: TGTGCCAGCAGCGTAGAACCGGGAGCCCTCCAGTTCTTC.

This clonotype was counted between two and nine times. The V call is TRBV29-1, the J call TRBJ2-3; 9 nucleotides line up with TRBD2. Trimming removed 7 bases from V and 6 bases from J; junction bases left unmatched: 2. The CDR3 has 11 residues. CDR1 and CDR2 from the germline V gene are SQVTM and ANQGSEA. CDR3 sequence: CSGAGGDTQYF. CDR3 DNA sequence: TGCAGCGGGGCGGGGGGGGATACGCAGTATTTT.

V usage is TRBV20-1 and J usage is TRBJ2-1, with D unclear. Trimming removed 0 bases from V and 5 bases from J, with 8 bases in between. From germline, CDR1 is DFQATT and CDR2 SNEGSKA (reference sequence). The CDR3 totals 13 residues. In DNA form, the CDR3 reads TGCAGTGCTAGAGATACGGCAGACAATGAGCAGTTCTTC. Its protein is CSARDTADNEQFF.

This clonotype was detected only a few times. The rearrangement joins TRBV28 to TRBJ2-3; D possibly corresponds to TRBD1 (6 bases). The CDR3 sequence is 14 residues long. CDR1 and CDR2 from the germline V gene are MDHEN and SYDVKM. V shed 4 bases and J shed 3 bases, with 11 bases lying between them. The chain's CDR3 is CASSYPGVTDTQYF. Written as DNA, the CDR3 is TGTGCCAGCAGTTACCCAGGGGTTACAGATACGCAGTATTTT.

This sequence joins TRBV7-2 and TRBJ2-1; 10 bases are shared with TRBD2. The CDR3 loop spans 16 amino acids. The J segment lost 9 bases and the V segment lost 0 bases, leaving 8 bases of the junction unmatched. Looked up from germline, CDR1 is SGHTA and CDR2 is FQGNSA. CDR3 bases: TGTGCCAGCAGCTTAGCCCTAGCGGGAGCCCTGGGTGAGCAGTTCTTC. It encodes CASSLALAGALGEQFF. The full variable domain, in which reference TRBV7-2 and TRBJ2-1 provide the parts outside the CDR3, is GAGVSQSPSNKVTEKGKDVELRCDPISGHTALYWYRQSLGQGLEFLIYFQGNSAPDKSGLPSDRFSAERTGGSVSTLTIQRTQQEDSAVYLCASSLALAGALGEQFFGPGTRLTVL.

The table lists this clonotype with a few counts. The V call is TRBV10-3, the J call TRBJ2-1; 12 positions match TRBD2. After removal of 8 bases from V and 7 bases from J, the junction contained 9 bases not matched to a gene. The CDR3 has 15 residues. Germline V lookup: CDR1 ENHRY, CDR2 SYGVKD. CDR3 coding DNA: TGTGCCATCGGGGGGCTAGGGACTAGCGGGAATGAGCAGTTCTTC. Translation: CAIGGLGTSGNEQFF.

This chain joins TRBV12-3 or TRBV12-4 and TRBJ2-1; the D gene could be TRBD1 or TRBD2 (5 bases each). V was shortened by 2 bases and J by 15 bases, with 14 bases between the two germline ends. The CDR3 is made up of 12 amino acids. The CDR3 region has the DNA TGTGCCAGCAGTTTATTACGGGACCGGGCGTTCTTC. Translated: CASSLLRDRAFF.

This clonotype occurred a few times. V and J are TRBV5-1 and TRBJ2-7, with 10 bases lining up with TRBD2. CDR1 is SGHRS, CDR2 YFSETQ, per germline. With 6 bases clipped from V and 2 bases from J, the junction kept 5 bases outside the gene matches. This CDR3 has 14 residues. DNA of the CDR3: TGCGCCAGCAAGCGGGAGGGCCTCCCCTACGAGCAGTACTTC. Translating gives CASKREGLPYEQYF. Filled out from reference TRBV5-1 and TRBJ2-7, the complete variable domain reads KAGVTQTPRYLIKTRGQQVTLSCSPISGHRSVSWYQQTPGQGLQFLFEYFSETQRNKGNFPGRFSGRQFSNSRSEMNVSTLELGDSALYLCASKREGLPYEQYFGPGTRLTVT.

This chain connects TRBV29-1 to TRBJ2-1; 9 nucleotides line up with TRBD1. In germline, CDR1 is SQVTM, CDR2 ANQGSEA. The CDR3 has 15 residues. V shed 4 bases, J shed 0 bases, and the junction held 4 bases outside the gene matches. The CDR3 bases are TGCAGCGTTGGGGACAGGGCCCTCTCCTACAATGAGCAGTTCTTC. This gives the protein CSVGDRALSYNEQFF.

This clonotype appeared a few times. The rearrangement links TRBV7-9 to TRBJ2-3; TRBD1 aligns across 9 bases. Germline V gives CDR1 SEHNR, CDR2 FQNEAQ (reference sequence). CDR3 length: 14 amino acids. With V trimmed by 5 bases and J by 6 bases, 6 bases remained unmatched. CDR3 sequence: CASSEDRGRDTQYF. CDR3 DNA sequence: TGTGCCAGCAGCGAGGACAGGGGACGCGATACGCAGTATTTT.

A few counts support this clonotype. The V and J genes are TRBV5-1 and TRBJ2-1; D unresolved. This CDR3 region has 16 residues. Germline V gene sequence: CDR1 SGHRS, CDR2 YFSETQ. Trimming took 1 base from V and 0 from J, leaving 11 bases between them. The CDR3 loop reads CASSLSGISSYNEQFF. In DNA form, the CDR3 reads TGCGCCAGCAGCTTGAGTGGGATTAGCTCCTACAATGAGCAGTTCTTC.

The table lists this clonotype with a few counts. The chain joins TRBV29-1 to TRBJ2-1; 10 nucleotides line up with TRBD2. After removal of 3 bases from V and 4 bases from J, the junction contained 6 bases not matched to a gene. Per germline, CDR1 SQVTM and CDR2 ANQGSEA. The CDR3 is 15 amino acids. Here the CDR3 DNA reads TGCAGCGTTGACTCCCCTAGCGGGAGATACAATGAGCAGTTCTTC. This translates into CSVDSPSGRYNEQFF.

The chain uses TRBV7-3 and TRBJ1-1; 7 bases agree with TRBD1. Germline V gene data show CDR1 as SGHTA and CDR2 as FQGTGA. The CDR3 is 15 residues long. The V segment lost 0 bases and the J segment 6 bases; nucleotides outside the gene matches: 7. In DNA, the CDR3 is TGTGCCAGCAGCTTAACAGGGGGCGATACCTCTGAAGCTTTCTTT. Translating gives CASSLTGGDTSEAFF.